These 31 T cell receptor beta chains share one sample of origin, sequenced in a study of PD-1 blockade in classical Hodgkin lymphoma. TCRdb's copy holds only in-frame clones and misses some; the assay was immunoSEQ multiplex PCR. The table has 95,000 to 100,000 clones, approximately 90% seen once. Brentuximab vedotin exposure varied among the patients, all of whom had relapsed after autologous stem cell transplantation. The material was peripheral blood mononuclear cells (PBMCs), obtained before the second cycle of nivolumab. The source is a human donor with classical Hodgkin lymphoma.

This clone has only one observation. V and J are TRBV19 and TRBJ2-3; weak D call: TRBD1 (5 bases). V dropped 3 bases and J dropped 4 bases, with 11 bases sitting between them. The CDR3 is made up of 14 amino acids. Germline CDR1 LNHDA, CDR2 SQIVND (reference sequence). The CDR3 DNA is TGTGCCAGTAGTATTGGTCAGGGTCCAGATACGCAGTATTTT. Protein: CASSIGQGPDTQYF.

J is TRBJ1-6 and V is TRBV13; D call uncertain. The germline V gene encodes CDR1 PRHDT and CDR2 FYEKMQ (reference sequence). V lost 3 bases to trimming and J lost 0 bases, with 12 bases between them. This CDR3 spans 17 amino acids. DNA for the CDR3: TGTGCCAGCAGCTTTTTTTCGGAAAGCTCCTATAATTCACCCCTCCACTTT. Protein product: CASSFFSESSYNSPLHF.

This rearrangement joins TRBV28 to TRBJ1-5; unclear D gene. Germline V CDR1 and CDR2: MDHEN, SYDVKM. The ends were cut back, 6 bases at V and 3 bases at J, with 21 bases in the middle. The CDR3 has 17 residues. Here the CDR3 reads CASRSEWALGNNQPQHF. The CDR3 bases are TGTGCCAGCAGGTCTGAATGGGCTTTGGGCAACAATCAGCCCCAGCATTTT.

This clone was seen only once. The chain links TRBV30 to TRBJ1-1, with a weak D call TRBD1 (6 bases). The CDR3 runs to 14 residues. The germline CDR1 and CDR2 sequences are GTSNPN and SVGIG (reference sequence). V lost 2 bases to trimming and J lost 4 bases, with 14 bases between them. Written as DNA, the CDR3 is TGTGCCTGGAGTCAACAGGGAGGCGGCACTGAAGCTTTCTTT. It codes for CAWSQQGGGTEAFF.

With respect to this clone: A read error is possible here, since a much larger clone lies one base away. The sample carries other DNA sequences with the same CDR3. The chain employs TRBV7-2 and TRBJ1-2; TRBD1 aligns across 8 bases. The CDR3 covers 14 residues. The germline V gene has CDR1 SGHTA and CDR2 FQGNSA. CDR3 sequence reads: CASSLASGGDGYTF. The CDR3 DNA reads TGTGCCAGCAGCTTAGCTTCAGGGGGCGATGGTTACACCTTC. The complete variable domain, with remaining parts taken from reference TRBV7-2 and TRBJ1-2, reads GAGVSQSPSNKVTEKGKDVELRCDPISGHTALYWYRQSLGQGLEFLIYFQGNSAPDKSGLPSDRFSAERTGGSVSTLTIQRTQQEDSAVYLCASSLASGGDGYTFGSGTRLTVV.

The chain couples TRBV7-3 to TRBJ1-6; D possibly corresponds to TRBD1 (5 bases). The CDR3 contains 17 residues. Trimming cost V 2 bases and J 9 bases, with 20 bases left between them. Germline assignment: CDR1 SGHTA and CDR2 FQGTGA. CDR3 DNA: TGTGCCAGCAGCTTACTGGGACCAGGTTTCGGAAGTTCACCCCTCCACTTT. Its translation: CASSLLGPGFGSSPLHF.

The CDR3 region is CASSLLAGGDGYTF. CDR3 DNA sequence: TGTGCCAGCAGCCTCCTCGCAGGGGGCGATGGCTACACCTTC. The chain joins TRBV7-9 to TRBJ1-2; 8 bases are a match to TRBD1. V trimming: 5 bases; J trimming: 6 bases; junction bases outside the gene matches: 8. This CDR3 contains 14 residues. Germline CDR1 is SEHNR and CDR2 is FQNEAQ (reference sequence).

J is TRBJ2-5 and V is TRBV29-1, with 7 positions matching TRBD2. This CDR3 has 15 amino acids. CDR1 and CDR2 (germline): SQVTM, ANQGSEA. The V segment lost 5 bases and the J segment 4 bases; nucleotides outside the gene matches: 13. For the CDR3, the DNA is TGCAGCGTTCTATCATGGGGGGGAAATAGAGAGACCCAGTACTTC. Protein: CSVLSWGGNRETQYF.

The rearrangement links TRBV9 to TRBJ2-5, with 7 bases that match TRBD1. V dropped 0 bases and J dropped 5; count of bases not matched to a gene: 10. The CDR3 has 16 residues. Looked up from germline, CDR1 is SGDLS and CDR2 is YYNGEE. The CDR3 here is CASSVGPDREWETQYF. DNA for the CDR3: TGTGCCAGCAGCGTAGGCCCCGACAGGGAGTGGGAGACCCAGTACTTC.

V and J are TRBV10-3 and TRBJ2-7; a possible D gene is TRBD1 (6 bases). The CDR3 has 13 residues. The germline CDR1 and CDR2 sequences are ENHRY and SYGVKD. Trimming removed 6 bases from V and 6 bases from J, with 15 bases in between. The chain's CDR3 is CAISPPRGGEQYF. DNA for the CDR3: TGTGCCATCAGCCCCCCGAGAGGGGGCGAGCAGTACTTC.

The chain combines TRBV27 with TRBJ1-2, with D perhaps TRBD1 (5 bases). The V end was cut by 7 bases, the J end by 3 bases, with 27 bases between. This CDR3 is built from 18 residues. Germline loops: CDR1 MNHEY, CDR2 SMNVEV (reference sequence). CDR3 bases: TGTGCCAGCAAAAACCCTCAATACAAGGGGCCCTGGGACTATGGCTACACCTTC. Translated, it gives CASKNPQYKGPWDYGYTF.

The CDR3: CASSVGQRDQPQHF. DNA for the CDR3: TGTGCCAGCAGCGTAGGCCAGAGGGACCAGCCCCAGCATTTT. This chain joins TRBV9 and TRBJ1-5, with D tentatively TRBD1 (5 bases). The germline V and J ends were trimmed by 0 bases and 7 bases, with 11 bases remaining between them. Germline V lookup: CDR1 SGDLS, CDR2 YYNGEE. This CDR3 region has 14 residues. The variable domain in full, completed from reference TRBV9 and TRBJ1-5, reads DSGVTQTPKHLITATGQRVTLRCSPRSGDLSVYWYQQSLDQGLQFLIQYYNGEERAKGNILERFSAQQFPDLHSELNLSSLELGDSALYFCASSVGQRDQPQHFGDGTRLSIL.

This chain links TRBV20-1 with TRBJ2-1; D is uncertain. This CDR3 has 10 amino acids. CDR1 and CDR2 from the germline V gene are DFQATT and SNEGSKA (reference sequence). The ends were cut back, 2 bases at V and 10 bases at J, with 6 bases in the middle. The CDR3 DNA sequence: TGCAGTGCTAGATTATGGGAGCAGTTCTTC. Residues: CSARLWEQFF.

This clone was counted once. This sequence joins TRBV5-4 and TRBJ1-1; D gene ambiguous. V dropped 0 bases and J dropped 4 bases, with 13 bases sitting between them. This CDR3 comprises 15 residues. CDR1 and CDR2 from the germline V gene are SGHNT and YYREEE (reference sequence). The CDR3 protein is CASSLEALKGTEAFF. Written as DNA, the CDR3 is TGTGCCAGCAGCTTGGAGGCCTTAAAGGGCACTGAAGCTTTCTTT. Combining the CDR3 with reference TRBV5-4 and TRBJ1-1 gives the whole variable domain ETGVTQSPTHLIKTRGQQVTLRCSSQSGHNTVSWYQQALGQGPQFIFQYYREEENGRGNFPPRFSGLQFPNYSSELNVNALELDDSALYLCASSLEALKGTEAFFGQGTRLTVV.

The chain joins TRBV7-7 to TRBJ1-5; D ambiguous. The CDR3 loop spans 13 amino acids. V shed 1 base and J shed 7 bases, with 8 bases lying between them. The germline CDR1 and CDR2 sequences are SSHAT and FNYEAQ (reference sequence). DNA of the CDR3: TGTGCCAGCAGCTTAGGGCCAAACCAGCCCCAGCATTTT. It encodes CASSLGPNQPQHF.

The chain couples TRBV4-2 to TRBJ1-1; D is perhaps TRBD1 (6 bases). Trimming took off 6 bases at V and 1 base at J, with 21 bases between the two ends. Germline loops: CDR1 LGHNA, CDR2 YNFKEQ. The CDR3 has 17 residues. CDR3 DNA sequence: TGTGCCAGCAGTCCCAACCGCGGGGGCGCCTGGAACACTGAAGCTTTCTTT. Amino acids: CASSPNRGGAWNTEAFF.

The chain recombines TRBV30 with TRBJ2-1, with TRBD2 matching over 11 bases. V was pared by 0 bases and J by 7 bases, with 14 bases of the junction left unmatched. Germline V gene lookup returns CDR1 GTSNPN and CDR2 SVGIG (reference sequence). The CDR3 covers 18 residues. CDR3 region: CAWSVALFSGGALNEQFF. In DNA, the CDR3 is TGTGCCTGGAGTGTAGCCCTCTTTAGCGGGGGGGCATTAAATGAGCAGTTCTTC.

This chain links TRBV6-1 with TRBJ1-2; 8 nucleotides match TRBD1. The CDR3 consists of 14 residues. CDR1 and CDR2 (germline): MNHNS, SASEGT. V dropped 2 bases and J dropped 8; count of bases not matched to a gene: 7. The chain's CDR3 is CASSESGTGFGYTF. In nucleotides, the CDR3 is TGTGCCAGCAGTGAAAGCGGGACAGGTTTCGGCTACACCTTC.

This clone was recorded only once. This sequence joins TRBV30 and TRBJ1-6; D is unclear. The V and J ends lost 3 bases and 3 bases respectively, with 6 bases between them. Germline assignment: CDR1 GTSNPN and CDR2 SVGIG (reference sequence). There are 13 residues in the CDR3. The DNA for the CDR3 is TGTGCCTGGAGAAGGGACTATAATTCACCCCTCCACTTT. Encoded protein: CAWRRDYNSPLHF.

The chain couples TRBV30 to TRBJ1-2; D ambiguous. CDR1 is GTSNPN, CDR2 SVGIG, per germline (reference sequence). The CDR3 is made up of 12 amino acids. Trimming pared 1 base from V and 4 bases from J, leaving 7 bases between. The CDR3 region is CAWSAGAYGYTF. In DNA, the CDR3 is TGTGCCTGGAGTGCCGGAGCCTATGGCTACACCTTC.

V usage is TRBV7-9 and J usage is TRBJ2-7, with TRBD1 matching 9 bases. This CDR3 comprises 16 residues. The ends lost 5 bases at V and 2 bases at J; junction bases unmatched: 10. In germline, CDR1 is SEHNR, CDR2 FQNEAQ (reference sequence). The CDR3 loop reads CASSHQERQGAYEQYF. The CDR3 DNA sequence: TGTGCCAGCAGCCACCAAGAAAGACAGGGGGCCTACGAGCAGTACTTC.

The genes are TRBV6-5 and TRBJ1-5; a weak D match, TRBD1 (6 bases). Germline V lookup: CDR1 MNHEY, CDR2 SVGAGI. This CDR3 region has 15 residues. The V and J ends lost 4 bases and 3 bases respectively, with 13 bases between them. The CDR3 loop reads CASSWQGPVNQPQHF. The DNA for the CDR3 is TGTGCCAGCAGTTGGCAGGGGCCAGTCAATCAGCCCCAGCATTTT.

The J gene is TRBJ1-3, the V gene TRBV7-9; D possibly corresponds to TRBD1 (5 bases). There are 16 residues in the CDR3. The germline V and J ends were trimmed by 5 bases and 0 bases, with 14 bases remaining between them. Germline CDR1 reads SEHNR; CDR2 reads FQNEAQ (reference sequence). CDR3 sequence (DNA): TGTGCCAGCAGCGAGGGACGTGTGACCTCTGGAAACACCATATATTTT. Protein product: CASSEGRVTSGNTIYF.

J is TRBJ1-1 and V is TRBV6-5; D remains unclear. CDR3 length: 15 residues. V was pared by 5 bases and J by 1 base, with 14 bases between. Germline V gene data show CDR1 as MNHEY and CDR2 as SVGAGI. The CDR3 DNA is TGTGCCAGCAGTCCCTCGACACAACCGAACACTGAAGCTTTCTTT. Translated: CASSPSTQPNTEAFF.

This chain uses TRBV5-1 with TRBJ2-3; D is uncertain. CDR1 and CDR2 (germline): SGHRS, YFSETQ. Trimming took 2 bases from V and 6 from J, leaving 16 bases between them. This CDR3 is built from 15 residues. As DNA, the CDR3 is TGCGCCAGCAGCTTCTACTCGGATTACGTCGATACGCAGTATTTT. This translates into CASSFYSDYVDTQYF.

CDR3 bases: TGTGCCAGCACCTCATCATCCGGGGTATCATACAATGAGCAGTTCTTC. It translates to CASTSSSGVSYNEQFF. The genes are TRBV5-6 and TRBJ2-1; D may be TRBD2 (5 bases). V lost 6 bases to trimming and J lost 4 bases, with 20 bases between them. This CDR3 has 16 residues. CDR1 and CDR2 from the germline V gene are SGHDT and YYEEEE.

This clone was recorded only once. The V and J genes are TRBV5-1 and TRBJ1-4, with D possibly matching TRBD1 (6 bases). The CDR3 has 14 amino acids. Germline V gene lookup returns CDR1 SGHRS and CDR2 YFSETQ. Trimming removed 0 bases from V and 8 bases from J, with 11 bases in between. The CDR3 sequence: CASSLGRGDEKLFF. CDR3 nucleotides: TGCGCCAGCAGCTTGGGCAGGGGTGACGAAAAACTGTTTTTT.

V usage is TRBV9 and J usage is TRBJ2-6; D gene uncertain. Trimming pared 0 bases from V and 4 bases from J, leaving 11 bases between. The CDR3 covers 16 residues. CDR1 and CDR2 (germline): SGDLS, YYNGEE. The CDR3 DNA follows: TGTGCCAGCAGCGTAGCGGGCATGGACGGGGCCAACGTCCTGACTTTC. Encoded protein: CASSVAGMDGANVLTF.

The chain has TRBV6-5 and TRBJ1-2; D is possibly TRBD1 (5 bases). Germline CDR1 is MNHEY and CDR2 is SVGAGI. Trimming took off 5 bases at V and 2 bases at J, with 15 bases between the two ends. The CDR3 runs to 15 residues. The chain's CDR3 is CASSTGGGENYGYTF. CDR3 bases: TGTGCCAGCAGTACGGGTGGAGGGGAGAACTATGGCTACACCTTC.

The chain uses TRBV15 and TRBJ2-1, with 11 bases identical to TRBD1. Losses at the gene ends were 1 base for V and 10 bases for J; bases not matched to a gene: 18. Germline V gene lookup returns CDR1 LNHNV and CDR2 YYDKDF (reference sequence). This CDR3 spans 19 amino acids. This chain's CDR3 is CATSRVVVGDRGYPGEQFF. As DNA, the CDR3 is TGTGCCACCAGCAGAGTCGTAGTCGGGGACAGGGGGTACCCCGGGGAGCAGTTCTTC.

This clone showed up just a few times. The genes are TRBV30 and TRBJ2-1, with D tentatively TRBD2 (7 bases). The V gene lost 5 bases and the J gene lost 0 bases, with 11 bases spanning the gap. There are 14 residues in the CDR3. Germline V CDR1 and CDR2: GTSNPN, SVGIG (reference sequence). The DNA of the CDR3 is TGTGCCTGGGGAGGGGGGGGCTCCTACAATGAGCAGTTCTTC. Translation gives CAWGGGGSYNEQFF.